The 7 T cell receptor beta chains below all came from one sample that was sequenced in a study of blood T cell repertoires in COVID-19. Generated by immunoSEQ multiplex PCR, the TCRdb table keeps only in-frame clones and is missing some. The sample has about 68,000 clones, around 90% seen once. Sequences were obtained from peripheral blood. All receptors derive from a middle-aged man with COVID-19, enrolled during active disease.

The chain has TRBV3-1 (or the pseudogene TRBV3-2) and TRBJ2-5, with a tentative D call TRBD2 (5 bases). Per germline, CDR1 LGHDT and CDR2 YNNKEL (reference sequence). This CDR3 has 13 amino acids. Trimming shortened V by 3 bases and J by 5 bases, and 10 bases separated the two germline ends. The CDR3 nucleotides read TGTGCCAGCAGCCATTGGGAGAGGGAGACCCAGTACTTC. Protein product: CASSHWERETQYF.

This chain uses TRBV5-1 with TRBJ2-3, with D tentatively TRBD2 (5 bases). CDR3 size: 14 residues. Germline loops: CDR1 SGHRS, CDR2 YFSETQ. Trimming stripped 3 bases from V and 1 base from J, with 9 bases between. The CDR3 nucleotides read TGCGCCAGCAGCTCCCTTAGCGGCACAGATACGCAGTATTTT. It is translated as CASSSLSGTDTQYF.

The chain joins TRBV4-1 to TRBJ2-7, with 8 bases identical to TRBD1. The CDR3 extends over 16 amino acids. Trimming at V came to 0 bases and at J to 2 bases, leaving 6 bases not matched to a gene. Germline V gene lookup returns CDR1 MGHRA and CDR2 YSYEKL. CDR3 sequence (DNA): TGCGCCAGCAGCCAAGATGCCAGGGGGCCTACCTACGAGCAGTACTTC. The encoded protein is CASSQDARGPTYEQYF.

The gene calls are TRBV4-2 and TRBJ2-1, with TRBD2 matching 12 bases. The CDR3 consists of 16 residues. CDR1 and CDR2 from the germline V gene are LGHNA and YNFKEQ. Trimming removed 1 base from V and 6 bases from J; junction bases left unmatched: 4. This CDR3 reads CASSQGGTSGLNEQFF. DNA of the CDR3: TGTGCCAGCAGCCAAGGTGGGACTAGCGGGCTCAATGAGCAGTTCTTC.

This clone was recorded only once. The chain carries TRBV2 and TRBJ2-5; 8 nucleotides align to TRBD2. This CDR3 is 16 amino acids long. The V gene end was trimmed by 6 bases and the J gene end by 3 bases; junction bases not matched to a gene: 12. CDR1 SNHLY and CDR2 FYNNEI come from the germline V gene. Written as DNA, the CDR3 is TGTGCCAGCAGCCCGGGTGTCCAAGCGGGAGAAGAGACCCAGTACTTC. This sequence encodes CASSPGVQAGEETQYF.

This clone is a singleton in its sample. The chain joins TRBV20-1 to TRBJ1-4; TRBD1 matches 11 bases. CDR3 length: 14 amino acids. The V gene's germline CDR1 is DFQATT and CDR2 SNEGSKA (reference sequence). V shed 3 bases and J 5 bases; nucleotides not matched to a gene: 2. CDR3 loop: CSASWDRGNEKLFF. The CDR3 region has the DNA TGCAGTGCTAGTTGGGACAGGGGGAATGAAAAACTGTTTTTT.

DNA for the CDR3: TGTGCCAGCAGCCGGAGAGGTTCCGCAGATACGCAGTATTTT. Residues: CASSRRGSADTQYF. The chain carries TRBV14 and TRBJ2-3; D is undetermined. The CDR3 length is 14 residues. CDR1 and CDR2 from the germline V gene are SGHDN and FVKESK. V gave up 4 bases and J gave up 4 bases, with 12 bases separating them.